This T cell receptor (beta chain) was recovered during a study of human T cells and chemical hapten exposure. Study details: Upper inner arm skin measuring approximately 2 cm by approximately 2 cm received 2% DPC for sensitization.

Each CDR3 protein is one row after TCRdb ran MiXCR on the RACE reads. The data show some 180,000 distinct CDR3 sequences, around 22% seen once. The CDR3 is 15 residues long. V dropped 4 bases and J dropped 3 bases, with 17 bases sitting between them. Germline CDR1 SGHNT, CDR2 YYREEE (reference sequence). Indicated time point: patch test 1, 2 weeks after DPC sensitization. Treatment in this sample: therapeutic diphenylcyclopropenone sensitization with weekly scalp DPC. Blood sampling preceded each patch test application. People who gave samples had alopecia, were 18 to 70 years old, and were suitable for DPC.

V is TRBV5-4 and J is TRBJ2-7, with D possibly TRBD1 on 6 matching bases. The sequence came from a woman in her fifties or sixties with alopecia areata. Some clones in this sample may be carry-over from other donors' samples. The sample was whole blood, taken in connection with sensitization to the hapten diphenylcyclopropenone (DPC). The CDR3 protein is CASSRPGQPLYEQYF. In DNA form, the CDR3 reads TGTGCCAGCAGCAGACCCGGACAGCCCCTCTACGAGCAGTACTTC. Filled out from reference TRBV5-4 and TRBJ2-7, the complete variable domain reads ETGVTQSPTHLIKTRGQQVTLRCSSQSGHNTVSWYQQALGQGPQFIFQYYREEENGRGNFPPRFSGLQFPNYSSELNVNALELDDSALYLCASSRPGQPLYEQYFGPGTRLTVT.